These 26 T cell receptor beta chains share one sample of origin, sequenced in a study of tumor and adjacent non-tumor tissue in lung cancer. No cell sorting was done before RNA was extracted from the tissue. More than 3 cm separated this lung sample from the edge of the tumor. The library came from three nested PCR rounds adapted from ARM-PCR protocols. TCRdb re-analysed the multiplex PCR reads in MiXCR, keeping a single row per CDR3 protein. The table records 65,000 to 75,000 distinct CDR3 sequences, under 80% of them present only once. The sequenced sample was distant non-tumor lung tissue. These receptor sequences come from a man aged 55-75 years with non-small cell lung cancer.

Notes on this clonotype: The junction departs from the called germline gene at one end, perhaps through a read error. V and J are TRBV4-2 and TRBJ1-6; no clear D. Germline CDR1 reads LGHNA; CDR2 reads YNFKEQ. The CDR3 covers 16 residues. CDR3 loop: CTSSNRAARSNSPLHF. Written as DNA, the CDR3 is TGTACCAGCAGCAATAGGGCGGCCAGATCTAATTCACCCCTCCACTTT.

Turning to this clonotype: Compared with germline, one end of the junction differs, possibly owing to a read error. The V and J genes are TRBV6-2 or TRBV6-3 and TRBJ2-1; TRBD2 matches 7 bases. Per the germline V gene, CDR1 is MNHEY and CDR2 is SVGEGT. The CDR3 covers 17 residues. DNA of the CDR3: TGTACCAACAGTTACAATATACGCGGGAGTTTCCCCCCTGAGCGGTTCTTC. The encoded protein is CTNSYNIRGSFPPERFF.

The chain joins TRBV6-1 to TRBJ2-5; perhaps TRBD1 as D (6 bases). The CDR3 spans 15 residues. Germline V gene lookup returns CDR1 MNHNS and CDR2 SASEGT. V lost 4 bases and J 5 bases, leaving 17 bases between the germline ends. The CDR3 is CASSALKGGKETQYF. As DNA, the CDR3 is TGTGCCAGCAGTGCTCTAAAAGGGGGTAAGGAGACCCAGTACTTC.

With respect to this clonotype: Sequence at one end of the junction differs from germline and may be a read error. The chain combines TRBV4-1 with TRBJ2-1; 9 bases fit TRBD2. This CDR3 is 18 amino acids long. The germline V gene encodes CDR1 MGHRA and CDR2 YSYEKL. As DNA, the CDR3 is TGCGCTAGCAGCCATGATGCCCCTACTAGCGGGCTCTACAATGAGCAGTTCTTC. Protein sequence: CASSHDAPTSGLYNEQFF.

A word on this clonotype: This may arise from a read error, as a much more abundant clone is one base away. The CDR3 spells CASSQDSGSGNHEQYF. The CDR3 DNA follows: TGCGCCAGCAGCCAAGATTCAGGTAGCGGGAACCACGAGCAGTACTTC. The genes are TRBV4-1 and TRBJ2-7; TRBD2 matches at 8 bases. The V gene's germline CDR1 is MGHRA and CDR2 YSYEKL. The J segment lost 5 bases and the V segment lost 0 bases, leaving 9 bases of the junction unmatched. The CDR3 has 16 residues.

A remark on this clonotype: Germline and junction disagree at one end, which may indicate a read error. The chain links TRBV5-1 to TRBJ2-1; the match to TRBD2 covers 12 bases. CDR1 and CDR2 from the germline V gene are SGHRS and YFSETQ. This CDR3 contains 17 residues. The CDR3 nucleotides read TGCGCCAGCGGCTTGGCCCTGGCTAGCGGGAGGGCCAGGGAGCAACTCTTC. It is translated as CASGLALASGRAREQLF.

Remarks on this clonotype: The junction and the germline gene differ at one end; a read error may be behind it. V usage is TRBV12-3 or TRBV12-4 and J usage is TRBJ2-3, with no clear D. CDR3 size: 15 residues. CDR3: CVSSFWVPSTDTHYF. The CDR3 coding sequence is TGCGTCAGCAGTTTTTGGGTCCCAAGCACAGATACGCACTATTTT.

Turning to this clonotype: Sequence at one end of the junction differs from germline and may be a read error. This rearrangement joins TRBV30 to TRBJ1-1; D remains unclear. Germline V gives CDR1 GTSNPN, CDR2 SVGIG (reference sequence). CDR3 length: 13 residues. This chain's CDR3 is CVWSDDSYTEAFF. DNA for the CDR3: TGTGTCTGGAGTGACGATAGCTACACTGAAGCTTTCTTT.

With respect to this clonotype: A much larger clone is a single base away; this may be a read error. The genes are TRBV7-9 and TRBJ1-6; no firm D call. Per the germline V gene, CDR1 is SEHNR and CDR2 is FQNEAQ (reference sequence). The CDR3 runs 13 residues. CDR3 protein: CTSSQTGNSPLHF. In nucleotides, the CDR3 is TGTACCAGCAGCCAGACCGGAAATTCACCCCTCCACTTT.

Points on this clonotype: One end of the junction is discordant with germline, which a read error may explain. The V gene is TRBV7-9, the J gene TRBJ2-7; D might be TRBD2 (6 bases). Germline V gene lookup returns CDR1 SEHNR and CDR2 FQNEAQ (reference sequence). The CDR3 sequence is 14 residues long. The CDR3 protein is CASSPRETVYEHYF. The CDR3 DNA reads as TGTGCCAGCAGCCCCCGGGAGACGGTCTACGAGCATTACTTC.

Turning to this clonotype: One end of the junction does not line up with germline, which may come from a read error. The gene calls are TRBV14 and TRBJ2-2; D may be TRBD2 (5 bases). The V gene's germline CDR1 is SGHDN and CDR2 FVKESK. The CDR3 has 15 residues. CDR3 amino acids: CVSNQVRAATGELFF. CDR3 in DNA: TGTGTCAGCAACCAAGTTAGAGCGGCCACCGGGGAGCTGTTTTTT. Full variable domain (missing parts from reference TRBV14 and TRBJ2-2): EAGVTQFPSHSVIEKGQTVTLRCDPISGHDNLYWYRRVMGKEIKFLLHFVKESKQDESGMPNNRFLAERTGGTYSTLKVQPAELEDSGVYFCVSNQVRAATGELFFGEGSRLTVL.

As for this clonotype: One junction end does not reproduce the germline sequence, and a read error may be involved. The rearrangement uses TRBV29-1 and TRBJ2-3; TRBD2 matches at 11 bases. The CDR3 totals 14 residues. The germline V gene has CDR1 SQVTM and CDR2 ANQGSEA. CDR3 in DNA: TGCAGCGCTGCCGGGACTAGCGGCACAGTTACGCAGTATTTT. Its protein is CSAAGTSGTVTQYF.

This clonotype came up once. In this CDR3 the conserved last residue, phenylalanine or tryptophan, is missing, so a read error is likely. The CDR3: CASSPGTRGGYNDQFL. CDR3 nucleotides: TGTGCCAGCAGTCCAGGGACGCGGGGGGGATACAATGATCAGTTCCTA. V and J are TRBV11-1 and TRBJ2-1; TRBD2 matches 9 bases. Per the germline V gene, CDR1 is SGHAT and CDR2 is FQDESV (reference sequence). CDR3 length: 16 amino acids.

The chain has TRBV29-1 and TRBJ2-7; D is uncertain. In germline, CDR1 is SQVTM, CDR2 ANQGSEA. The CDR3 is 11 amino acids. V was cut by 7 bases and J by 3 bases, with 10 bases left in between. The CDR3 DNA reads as TGCAGCGCGAGTAACGGCTACGAGCAGTACTTC. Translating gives CSASNGYEQYF.

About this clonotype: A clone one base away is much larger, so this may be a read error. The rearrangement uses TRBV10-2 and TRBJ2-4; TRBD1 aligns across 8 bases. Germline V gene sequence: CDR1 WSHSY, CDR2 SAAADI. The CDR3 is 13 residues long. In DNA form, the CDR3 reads TGCGCCAGCACGACAGGGGACAAAAGCATTCAGTACTTC. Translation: CASTTGDKSIQYF.

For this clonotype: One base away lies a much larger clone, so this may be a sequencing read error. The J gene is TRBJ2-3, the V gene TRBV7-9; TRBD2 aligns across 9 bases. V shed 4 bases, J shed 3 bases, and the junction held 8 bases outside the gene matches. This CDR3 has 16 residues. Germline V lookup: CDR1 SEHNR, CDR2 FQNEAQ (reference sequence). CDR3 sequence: CASSSTSGCGTDTQYF. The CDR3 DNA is TGTGCCAGCAGCTCTACTAGCGGGTGTGGAACAGATACGCAGTATTTT.

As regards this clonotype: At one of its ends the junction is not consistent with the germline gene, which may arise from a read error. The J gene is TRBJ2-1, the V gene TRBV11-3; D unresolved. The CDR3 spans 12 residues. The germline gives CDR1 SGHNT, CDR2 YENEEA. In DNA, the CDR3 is TGTGCCAGAAGCTCCCAAAACAATGAGCAGTTCTTC. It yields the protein CARSSQNNEQFF.

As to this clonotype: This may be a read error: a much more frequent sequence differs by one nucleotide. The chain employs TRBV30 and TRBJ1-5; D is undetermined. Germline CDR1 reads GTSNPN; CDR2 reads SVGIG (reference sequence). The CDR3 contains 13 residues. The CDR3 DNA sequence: TGTGCCTGGAGTGTAGGGTATGGTCAGTCCCAGCATTTT. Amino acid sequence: CAWSVGYGQSQHF.

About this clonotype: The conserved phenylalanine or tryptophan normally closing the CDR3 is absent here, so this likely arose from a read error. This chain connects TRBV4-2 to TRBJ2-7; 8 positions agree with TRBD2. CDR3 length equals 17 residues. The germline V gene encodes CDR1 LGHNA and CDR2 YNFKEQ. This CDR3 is CVSSPVAGSRLENEQYY. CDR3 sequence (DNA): TGTGTCAGCAGTCCCGTAGCGGGGAGCCGACTGGAAAACGAGCAGTACTAC.

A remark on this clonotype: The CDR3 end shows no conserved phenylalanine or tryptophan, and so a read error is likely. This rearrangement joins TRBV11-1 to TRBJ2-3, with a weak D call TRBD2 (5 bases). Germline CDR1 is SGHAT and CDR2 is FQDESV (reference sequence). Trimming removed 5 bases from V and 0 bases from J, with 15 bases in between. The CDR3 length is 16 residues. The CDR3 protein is CASSPIPGMSTDTQYL. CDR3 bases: TGTGCCAGCAGCCCAATCCCCGGGATGAGCACAGATACGCAGTATTTA.

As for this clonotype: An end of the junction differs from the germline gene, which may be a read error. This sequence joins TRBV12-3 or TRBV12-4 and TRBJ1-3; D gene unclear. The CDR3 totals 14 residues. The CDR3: CASAPSNPGNTTYF. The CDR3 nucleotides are TGTGCCAGCGCCCCATCCAACCCTGGAAACACCACATATTTT.

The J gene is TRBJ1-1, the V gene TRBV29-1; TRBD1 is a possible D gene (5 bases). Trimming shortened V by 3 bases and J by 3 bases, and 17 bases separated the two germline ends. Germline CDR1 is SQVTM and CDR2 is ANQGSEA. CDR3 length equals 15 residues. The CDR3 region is CSVDGPRGLDTEAFF. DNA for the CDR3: TGCAGCGTTGATGGGCCACGGGGACTGGACACTGAAGCTTTCTTT.

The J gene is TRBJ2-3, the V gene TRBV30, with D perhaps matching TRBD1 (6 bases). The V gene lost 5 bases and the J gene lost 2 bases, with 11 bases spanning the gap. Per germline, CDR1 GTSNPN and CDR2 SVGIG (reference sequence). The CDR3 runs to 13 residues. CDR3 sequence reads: CAWRTGITDTQYF. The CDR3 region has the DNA TGTGCCTGGCGAACAGGGATCACAGATACGCAGTATTTT.

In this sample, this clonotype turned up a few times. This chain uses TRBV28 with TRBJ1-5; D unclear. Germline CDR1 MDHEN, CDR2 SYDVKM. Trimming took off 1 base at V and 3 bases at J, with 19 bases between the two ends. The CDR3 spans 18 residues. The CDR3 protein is CASSLFTLQAGSNQPQHF. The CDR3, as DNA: TGTGCCAGCAGTTTATTTACGCTTCAGGCGGGATCCAATCAGCCCCAGCATTTT.

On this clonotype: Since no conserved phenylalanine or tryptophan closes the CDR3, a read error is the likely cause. The CDR3 spells CDSSSYAGSYEQYL. In DNA form, the CDR3 reads TGTGACAGCAGTTCTTATGCGGGGTCCTACGAGCAGTACTTA. The chain links TRBV12-3 or TRBV12-4 to TRBJ2-7; D is possibly TRBD2 (6 bases). This CDR3 is built from 14 residues.

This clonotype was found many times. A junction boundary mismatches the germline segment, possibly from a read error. DNA of the CDR3: TGTGCCGGCAGTGACGGACGGGATCTATCGCGGAACATTCAGTACTTC. It codes for CAGSDGRDLSRNIQYF. The chain uses TRBV28 and TRBJ2-4; weak D call: TRBD2 (5 bases). In germline, CDR1 is MDHEN, CDR2 SYDVKM. CDR3 length: 16 residues.